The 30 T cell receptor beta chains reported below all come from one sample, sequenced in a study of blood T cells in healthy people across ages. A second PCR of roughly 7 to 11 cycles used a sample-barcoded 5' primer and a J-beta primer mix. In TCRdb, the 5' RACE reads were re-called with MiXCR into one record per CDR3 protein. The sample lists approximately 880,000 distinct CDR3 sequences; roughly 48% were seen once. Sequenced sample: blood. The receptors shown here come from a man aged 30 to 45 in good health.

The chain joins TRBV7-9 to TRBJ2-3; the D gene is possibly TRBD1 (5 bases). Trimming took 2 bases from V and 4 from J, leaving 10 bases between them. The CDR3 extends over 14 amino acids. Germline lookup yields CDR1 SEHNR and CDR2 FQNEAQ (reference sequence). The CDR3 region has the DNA TGTGCCAGCAGCTTACCCCAGGGTCCAGATACGCAGTATTTT. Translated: CASSLPQGPDTQYF.

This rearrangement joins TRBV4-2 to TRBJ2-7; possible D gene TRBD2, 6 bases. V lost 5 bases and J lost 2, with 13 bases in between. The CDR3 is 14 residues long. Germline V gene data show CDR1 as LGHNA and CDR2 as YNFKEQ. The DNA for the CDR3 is TGTGCCAGCAGCATCACGGGGGACGCCTACGAGCAGTACTTC. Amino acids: CASSITGDAYEQYF.

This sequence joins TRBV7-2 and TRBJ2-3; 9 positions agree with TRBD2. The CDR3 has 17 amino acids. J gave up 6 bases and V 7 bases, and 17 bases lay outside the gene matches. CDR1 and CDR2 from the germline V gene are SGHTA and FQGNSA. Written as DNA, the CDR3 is TGTGCCAGCACCAGTGGGTTCCTAGCGGGGAGGTCGGATACGCAGTATTTT. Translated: CASTSGFLAGRSDTQYF. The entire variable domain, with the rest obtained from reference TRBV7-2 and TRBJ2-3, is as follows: GAGVSQSPSNKVTEKGKDVELRCDPISGHTALYWYRQSLGQGLEFLIYFQGNSAPDKSGLPSDRFSAERTGGSVSTLTIQRTQQEDSAVYLCASTSGFLAGRSDTQYFGPGTRLTVL.

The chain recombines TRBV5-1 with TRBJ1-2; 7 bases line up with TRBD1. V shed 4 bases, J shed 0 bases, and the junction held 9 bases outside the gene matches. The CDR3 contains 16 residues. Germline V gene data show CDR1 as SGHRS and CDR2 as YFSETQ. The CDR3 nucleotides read TGCGCCAGCAGCGGCGGGACAGCAGACTCTAACTATGGCTACACCTTC. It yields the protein CASSGGTADSNYGYTF.

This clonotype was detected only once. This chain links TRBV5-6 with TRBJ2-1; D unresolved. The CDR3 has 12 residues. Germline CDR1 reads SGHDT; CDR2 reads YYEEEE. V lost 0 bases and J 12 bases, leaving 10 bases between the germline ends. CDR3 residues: CASSLGYVLQFF. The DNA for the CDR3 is TGTGCCAGCAGCTTGGGTTATGTCTTGCAGTTCTTC. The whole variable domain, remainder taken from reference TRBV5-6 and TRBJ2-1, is DAGVTQSPTHLIKTRGQQVTLRCSPKSGHDTVSWYQQALGQGPQFIFQYYEEEERQRGNFPDRFSGHQFPNYSSELNVNALLLGDSALYLCASSLGYVLQFFGPGTRLTVL.

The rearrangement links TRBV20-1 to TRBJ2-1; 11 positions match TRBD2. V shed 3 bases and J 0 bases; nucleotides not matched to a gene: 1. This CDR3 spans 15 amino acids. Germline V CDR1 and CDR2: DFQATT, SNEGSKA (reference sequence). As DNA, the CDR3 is TGCAGTGCTAGTAGCGGGAGGGGCTCCTACAATGAGCAGTTCTTC. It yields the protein CSASSGRGSYNEQFF.

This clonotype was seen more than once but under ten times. The CDR3 sequence: CASRDGGGAIEQFF. Written as DNA, the CDR3 is TGTGCCAGCAGGGACGGCGGGGGGGCCATTGAGCAGTTCTTC. The rearrangement uses TRBV13 and TRBJ2-1; the match to TRBD2 covers 9 bases. The trim removed 6 bases at V and 9 bases at J, leaving 9 bases unmatched. CDR3 length equals 14 residues. The germline CDR1 and CDR2 sequences are PRHDT and FYEKMQ (reference sequence).

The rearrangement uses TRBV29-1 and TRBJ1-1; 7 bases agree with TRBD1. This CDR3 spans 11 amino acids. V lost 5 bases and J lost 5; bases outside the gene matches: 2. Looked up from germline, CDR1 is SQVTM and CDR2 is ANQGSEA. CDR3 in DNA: TGCAGCGTTACCAGGGGGACTGAAGCTTTCTTT. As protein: CSVTRGTEAFF.

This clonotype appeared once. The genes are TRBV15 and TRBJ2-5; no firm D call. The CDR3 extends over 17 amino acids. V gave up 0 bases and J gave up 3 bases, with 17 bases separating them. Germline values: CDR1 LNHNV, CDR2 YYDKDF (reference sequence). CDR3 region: CATSRDSLETNKETQYF. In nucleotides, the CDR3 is TGTGCCACCAGCAGAGATAGCCTAGAAACAAACAAAGAGACCCAGTACTTC.

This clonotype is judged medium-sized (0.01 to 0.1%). DNA of the CDR3: TGTGCCAGCAGCCCCACCACTAGCGGGGCGTACCAAGAGACCCAGTACTTC. It is translated as CASSPTTSGAYQETQYF. This chain connects TRBV4-2 to TRBJ2-5, with 10 bases lining up with TRBD2. J was trimmed by 0 bases and V by 4 bases; bases with no gene match: 8. The CDR3 covers 17 residues. CDR1 and CDR2 (germline): LGHNA, YNFKEQ.

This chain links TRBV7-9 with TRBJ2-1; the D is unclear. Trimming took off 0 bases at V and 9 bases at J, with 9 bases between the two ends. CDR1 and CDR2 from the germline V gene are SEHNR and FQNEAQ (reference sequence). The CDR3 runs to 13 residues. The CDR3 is CASSLAYGSEQFF. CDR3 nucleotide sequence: TGTGCCAGCAGCTTAGCGTACGGTAGTGAGCAGTTCTTC.

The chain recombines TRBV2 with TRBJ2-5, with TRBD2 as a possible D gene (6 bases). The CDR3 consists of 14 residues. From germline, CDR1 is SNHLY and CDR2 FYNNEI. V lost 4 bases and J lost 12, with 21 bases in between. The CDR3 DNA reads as TGTGCCAGCAGTGGACAGACTAGTAGTGAAATGGAGTACTTC. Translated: CASSGQTSSEMEYF.

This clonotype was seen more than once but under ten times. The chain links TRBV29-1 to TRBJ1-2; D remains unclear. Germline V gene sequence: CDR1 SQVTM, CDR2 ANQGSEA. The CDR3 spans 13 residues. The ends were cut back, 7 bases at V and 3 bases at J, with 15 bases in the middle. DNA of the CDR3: TGCAGCGCCGTTCCGATAGAGCACTATGGCTACACCTTC. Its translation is CSAVPIEHYGYTF.

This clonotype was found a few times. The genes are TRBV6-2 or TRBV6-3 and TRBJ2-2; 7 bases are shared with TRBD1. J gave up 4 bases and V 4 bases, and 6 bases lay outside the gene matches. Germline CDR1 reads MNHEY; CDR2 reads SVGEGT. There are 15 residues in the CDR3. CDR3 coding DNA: TGTGCCAGCAGTTTTACAGGGGTCGGCACCGGGGAGCTGTTTTTT. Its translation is CASSFTGVGTGELFF.

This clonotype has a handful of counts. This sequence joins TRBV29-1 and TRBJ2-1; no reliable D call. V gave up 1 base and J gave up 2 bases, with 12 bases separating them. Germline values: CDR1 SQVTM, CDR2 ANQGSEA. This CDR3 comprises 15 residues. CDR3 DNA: TGCAGCGTTGAAGGGGATGTTGAGGCCTACAATGAGCAGTTCTTC. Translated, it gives CSVEGDVEAYNEQFF.

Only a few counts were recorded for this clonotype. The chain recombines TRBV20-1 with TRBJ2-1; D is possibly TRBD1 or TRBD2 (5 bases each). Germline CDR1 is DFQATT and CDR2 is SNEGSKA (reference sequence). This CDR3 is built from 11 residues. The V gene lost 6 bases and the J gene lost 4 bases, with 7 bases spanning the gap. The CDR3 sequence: CSAGTYNEQFF. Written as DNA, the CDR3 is TGCAGTGCCGGGACGTACAATGAGCAGTTCTTC.

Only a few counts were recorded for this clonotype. CDR3 sequence: CASSAQGQGHNEQFF. The CDR3 region has the DNA TGTGCCAGCAGCGCTCAGGGACAGGGGCACAATGAGCAGTTCTTC. The chain links TRBV7-2 to TRBJ2-1; 10 nucleotides line up with TRBD1. CDR1 is SGHTA and CDR2 is FQGNSA in the germline V gene. The CDR3 sequence is 15 residues long. V shed 5 bases and J 5 bases; nucleotides not matched to a gene: 6.

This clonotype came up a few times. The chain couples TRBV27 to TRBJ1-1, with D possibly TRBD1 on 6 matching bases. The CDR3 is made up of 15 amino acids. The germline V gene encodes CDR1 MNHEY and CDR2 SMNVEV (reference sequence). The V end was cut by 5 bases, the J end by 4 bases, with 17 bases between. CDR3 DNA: TGTGCCAGCAGTCCCTGGGGGGGGCGGGGCACTGAAGCTTTCTTT. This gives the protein CASSPWGGRGTEAFF.

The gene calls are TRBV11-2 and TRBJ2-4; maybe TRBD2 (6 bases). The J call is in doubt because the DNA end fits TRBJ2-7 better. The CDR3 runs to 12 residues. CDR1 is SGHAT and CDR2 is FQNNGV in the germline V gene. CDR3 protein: CASKQGGYEQYV. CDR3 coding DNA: TGTGCCAGCAAGCAGGGAGGCTACGAGCAGTACGTC.

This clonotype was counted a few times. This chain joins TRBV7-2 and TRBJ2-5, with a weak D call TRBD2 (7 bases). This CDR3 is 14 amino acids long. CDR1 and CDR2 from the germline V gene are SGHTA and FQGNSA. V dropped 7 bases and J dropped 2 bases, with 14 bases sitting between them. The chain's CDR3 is CASTPRGGQETQYF. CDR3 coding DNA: TGTGCCAGCACCCCTAGGGGGGGGCAAGAGACCCAGTACTTC.

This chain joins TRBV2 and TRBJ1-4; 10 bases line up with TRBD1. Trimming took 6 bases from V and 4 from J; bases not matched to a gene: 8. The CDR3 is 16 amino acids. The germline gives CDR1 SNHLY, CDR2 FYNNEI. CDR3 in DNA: TGTGCCAGCAGCGAGACAGGGGGCAAGGGTAATGAAAAACTGTTTTTT. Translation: CASSETGGKGNEKLFF.

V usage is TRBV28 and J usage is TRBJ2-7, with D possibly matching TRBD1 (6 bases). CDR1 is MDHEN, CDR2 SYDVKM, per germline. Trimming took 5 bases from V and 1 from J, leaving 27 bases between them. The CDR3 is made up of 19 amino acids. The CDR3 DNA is TGTGCCAGCAGTCAAGGGACGAGGAAAGAGACAGGATTATCCTACGAGCAGTACTTC. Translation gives CASSQGTRKETGLSYEQYF.

As DNA, the CDR3 is TGTGCCAGCTCACCAATCTCTGGTTCTGCCCTTGCTAACTATGGCTACACCTTC. Amino acid sequence: CASSPISGSALANYGYTF. V is TRBV18 and J is TRBJ1-2; D remains unclear. Per germline, CDR1 KGHSH and CDR2 LQKENI. The V and J ends lost 2 bases and 0 bases respectively, with 19 bases between them. The CDR3 is 18 residues long.

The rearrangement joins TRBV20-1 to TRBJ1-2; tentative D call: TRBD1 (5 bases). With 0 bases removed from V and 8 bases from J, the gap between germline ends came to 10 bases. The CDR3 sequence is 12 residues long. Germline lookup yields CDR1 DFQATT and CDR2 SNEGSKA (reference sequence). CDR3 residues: CSARDPGPGYTF. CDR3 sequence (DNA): TGCAGTGCTAGAGATCCGGGGCCCGGCTACACCTTC.

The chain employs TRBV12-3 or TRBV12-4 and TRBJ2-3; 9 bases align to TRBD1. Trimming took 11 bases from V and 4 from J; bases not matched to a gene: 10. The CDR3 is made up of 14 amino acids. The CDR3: CAAGDRGGADTQYF. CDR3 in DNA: TGTGCCGCGGGAGACAGGGGGGGAGCAGATACGCAGTATTTT.

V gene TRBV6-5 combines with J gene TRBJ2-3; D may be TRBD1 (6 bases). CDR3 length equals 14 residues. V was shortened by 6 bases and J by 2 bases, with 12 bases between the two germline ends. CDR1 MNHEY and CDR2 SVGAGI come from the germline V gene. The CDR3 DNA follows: TGTGCCAGCAGGGGGACACGGAACACAGATACGCAGTATTTT. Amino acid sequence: CASRGTRNTDTQYF.

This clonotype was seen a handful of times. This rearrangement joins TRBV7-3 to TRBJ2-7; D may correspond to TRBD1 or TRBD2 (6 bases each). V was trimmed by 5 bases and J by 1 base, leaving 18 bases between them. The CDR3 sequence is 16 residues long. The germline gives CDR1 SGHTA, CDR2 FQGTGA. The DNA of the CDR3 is TGTGCCAGCAGCGACTATAAGGGGGGAGGATCCTACGAGCAGTACTTC. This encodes CASSDYKGGGSYEQYF. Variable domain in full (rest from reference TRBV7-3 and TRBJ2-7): GAGVSQTPSNKVTEKGKYVELRCDPISGHTALYWYRQSLGQGPEFLIYFQGTGAADDSGLPNDRFFAVRPEGSVSTLKIQRTERGDSAVYLCASSDYKGGGSYEQYFGPGTRLTVT.

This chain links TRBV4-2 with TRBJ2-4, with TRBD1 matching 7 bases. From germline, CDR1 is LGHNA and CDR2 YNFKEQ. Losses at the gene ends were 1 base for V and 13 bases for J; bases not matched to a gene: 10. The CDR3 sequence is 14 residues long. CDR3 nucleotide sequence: TGTGCCAGCAGCCAAGTGGGGACAGAATACGGGCAGTACTTC. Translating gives CASSQVGTEYGQYF.

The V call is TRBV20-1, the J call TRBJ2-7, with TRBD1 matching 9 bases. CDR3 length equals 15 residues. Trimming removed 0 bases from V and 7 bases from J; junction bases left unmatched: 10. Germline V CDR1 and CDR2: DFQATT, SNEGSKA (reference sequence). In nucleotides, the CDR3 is TGCAGTGCTAGAGATCGGGACAGGGTTCGTGGGGAGCAGTACTTC. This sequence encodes CSARDRDRVRGEQYF.

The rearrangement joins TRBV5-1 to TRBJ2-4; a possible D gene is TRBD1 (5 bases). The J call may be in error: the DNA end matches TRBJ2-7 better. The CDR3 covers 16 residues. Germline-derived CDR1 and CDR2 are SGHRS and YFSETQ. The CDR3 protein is CASSLGGKGARHEQYF. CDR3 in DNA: TGCGCCAGCAGCTTGGGAGGAAAAGGGGCTCGGCACGAGCAGTACTTC.